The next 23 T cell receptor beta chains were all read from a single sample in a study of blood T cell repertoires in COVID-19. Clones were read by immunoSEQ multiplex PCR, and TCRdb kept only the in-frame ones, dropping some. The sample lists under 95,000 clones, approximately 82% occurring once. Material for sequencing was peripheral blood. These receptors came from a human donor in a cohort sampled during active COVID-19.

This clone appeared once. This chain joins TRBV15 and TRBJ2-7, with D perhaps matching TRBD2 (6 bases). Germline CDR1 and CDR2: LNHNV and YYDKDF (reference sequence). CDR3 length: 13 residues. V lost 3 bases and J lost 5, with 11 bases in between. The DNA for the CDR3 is TGTGCCACCAGCAGTTCGGGAGACCACGAGCAGTACTTC. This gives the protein CATSSSGDHEQYF.

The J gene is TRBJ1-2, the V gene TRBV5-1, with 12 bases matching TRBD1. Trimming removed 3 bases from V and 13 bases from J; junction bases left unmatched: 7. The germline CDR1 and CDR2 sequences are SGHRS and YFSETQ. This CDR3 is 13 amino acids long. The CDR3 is CASSSGTGGSCTF. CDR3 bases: TGCGCCAGCAGCTCCGGGACAGGGGGCAGCTGCACCTTC. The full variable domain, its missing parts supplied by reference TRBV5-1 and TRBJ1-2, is KAGVTQTPRYLIKTRGQQVTLSCSPISGHRSVSWYQQTPGQGLQFLFEYFSETQRNKGNFPGRFSGRQFSNSRSEMNVSTLELGDSALYLCASSSGTGGSCTFGSGTRLTVV.

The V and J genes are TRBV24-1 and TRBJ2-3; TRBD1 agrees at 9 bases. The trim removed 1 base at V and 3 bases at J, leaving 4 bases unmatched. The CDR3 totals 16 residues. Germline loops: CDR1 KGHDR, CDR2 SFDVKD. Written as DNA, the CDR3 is TGTGCCACCAGTGATTTTGGGACAGGGAGGACAGATACGCAGTATTTT. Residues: CATSDFGTGRTDTQYF.

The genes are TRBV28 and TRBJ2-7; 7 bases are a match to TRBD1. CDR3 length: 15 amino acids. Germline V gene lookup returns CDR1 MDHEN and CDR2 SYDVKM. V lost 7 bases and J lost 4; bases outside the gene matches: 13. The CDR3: CASKREPGTAYEQYF. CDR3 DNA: TGTGCCAGCAAACGAGAACCCGGGACAGCTTACGAGCAGTACTTC.

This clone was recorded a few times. The CDR3 DNA sequence: TGTGCCAGCAGTCCGTCCCAGCGGGAGCTCTCCTACGAGCAGTACTTC. Amino acids: CASSPSQRELSYEQYF. V is TRBV27 and J is TRBJ2-7, with 8 nucleotides matching TRBD2. The CDR3 spans 16 residues. V shed 5 bases, J shed 0 bases, and the junction held 9 bases outside the gene matches. Germline CDR1 and CDR2: MNHEY and SMNVEV (reference sequence).

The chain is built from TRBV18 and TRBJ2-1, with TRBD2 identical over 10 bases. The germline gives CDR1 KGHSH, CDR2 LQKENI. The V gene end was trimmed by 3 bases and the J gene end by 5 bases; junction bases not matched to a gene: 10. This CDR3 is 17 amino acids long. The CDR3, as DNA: TGTGCCAGCTCACCTCCTAGCGGGAGAGGAAGAGACAATGAGCAGTTCTTC. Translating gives CASSPPSGRGRDNEQFF.

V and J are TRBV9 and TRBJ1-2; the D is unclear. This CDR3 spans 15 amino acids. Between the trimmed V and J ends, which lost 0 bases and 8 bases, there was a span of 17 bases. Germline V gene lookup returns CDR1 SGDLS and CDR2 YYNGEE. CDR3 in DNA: TGTGCCAGCAGCGTAGCAGAGGGATTAACCGGGGGCTACACCTTC. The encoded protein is CASSVAEGLTGGYTF. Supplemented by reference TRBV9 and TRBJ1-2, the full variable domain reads DSGVTQTPKHLITATGQRVTLRCSPRSGDLSVYWYQQSLDQGLQFLIQYYNGEERAKGNILERFSAQQFPDLHSELNLSSLELGDSALYFCASSVAEGLTGGYTFGSGTRLTVV.

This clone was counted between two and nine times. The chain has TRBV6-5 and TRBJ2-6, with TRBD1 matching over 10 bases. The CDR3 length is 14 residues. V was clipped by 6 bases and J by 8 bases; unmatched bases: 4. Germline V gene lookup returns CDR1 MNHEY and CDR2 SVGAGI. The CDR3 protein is CASSYDRGPNVLTF. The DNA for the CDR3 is TGTGCCAGCAGCTACGACAGGGGGCCCAACGTCCTGACTTTC.

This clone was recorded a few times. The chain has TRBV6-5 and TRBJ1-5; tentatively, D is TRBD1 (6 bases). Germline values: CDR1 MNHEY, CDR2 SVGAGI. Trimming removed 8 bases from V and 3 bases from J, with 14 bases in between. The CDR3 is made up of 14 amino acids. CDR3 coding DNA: TGTGCCAGCGCCCCAACAGGGTACAATCAGCCCCAGCATTTT. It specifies CASAPTGYNQPQHF.

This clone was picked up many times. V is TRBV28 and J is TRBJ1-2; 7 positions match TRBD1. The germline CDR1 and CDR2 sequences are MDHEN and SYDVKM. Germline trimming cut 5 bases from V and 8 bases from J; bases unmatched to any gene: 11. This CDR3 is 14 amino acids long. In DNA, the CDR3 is TGTGCCAGCAGTACAACAGGGGCCGGAGTGGGCTACACCTTC. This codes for CASSTTGAGVGYTF.

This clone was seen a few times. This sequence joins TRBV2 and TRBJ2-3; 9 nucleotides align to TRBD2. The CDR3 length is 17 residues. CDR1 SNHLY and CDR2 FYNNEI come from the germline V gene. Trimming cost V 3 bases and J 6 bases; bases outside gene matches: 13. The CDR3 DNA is TGTGCCAGCAGTGATCGCTTGGGACTAGCCGAAATTGATACGCAGTATTTT. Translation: CASSDRLGLAEIDTQYF.

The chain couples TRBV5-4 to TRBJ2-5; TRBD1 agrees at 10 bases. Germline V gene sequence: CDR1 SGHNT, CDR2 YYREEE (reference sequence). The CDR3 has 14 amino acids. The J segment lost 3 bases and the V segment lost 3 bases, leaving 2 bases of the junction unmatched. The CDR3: CASSWDRGKETQYF. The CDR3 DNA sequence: TGTGCCAGCAGCTGGGACAGGGGCAAAGAGACCCAGTACTTC.

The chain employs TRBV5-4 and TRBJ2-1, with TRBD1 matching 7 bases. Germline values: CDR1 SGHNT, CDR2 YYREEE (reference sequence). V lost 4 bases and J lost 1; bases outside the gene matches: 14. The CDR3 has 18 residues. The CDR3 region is CASSPPPLGTDSYNEQFF. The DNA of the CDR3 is TGTGCCAGCAGCCCCCCCCCGCTTGGGACAGATTCCTACAATGAGCAGTTCTTC.

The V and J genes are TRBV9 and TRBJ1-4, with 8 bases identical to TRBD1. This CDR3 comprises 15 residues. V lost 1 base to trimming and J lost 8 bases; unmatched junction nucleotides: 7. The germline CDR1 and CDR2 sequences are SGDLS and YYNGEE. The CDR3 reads CASSVTDRGREKLFF. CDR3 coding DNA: TGTGCCAGCAGCGTAACTGACAGGGGTCGGGAAAAACTGTTTTTT.

The CDR3 bases are TGTGCCAGCAGTACCAGGGGCTACGAGCAGTACTTC. Protein sequence: CASSTRGYEQYF. The chain couples TRBV12-3 or TRBV12-4 to TRBJ2-7; TRBD1 is a possible D gene (6 bases). CDR3 length equals 12 residues. The V end was cut by 5 bases, the J end by 3 bases, with 8 bases between.

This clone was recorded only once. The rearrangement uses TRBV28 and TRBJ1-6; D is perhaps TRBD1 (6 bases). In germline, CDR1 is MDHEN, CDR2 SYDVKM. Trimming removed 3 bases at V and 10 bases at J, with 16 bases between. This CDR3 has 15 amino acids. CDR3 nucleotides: TGTGCCAGCAGTTTCGGGGCAGGGGCTCGATCACCCCTCCACTTT. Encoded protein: CASSFGAGARSPLHF.

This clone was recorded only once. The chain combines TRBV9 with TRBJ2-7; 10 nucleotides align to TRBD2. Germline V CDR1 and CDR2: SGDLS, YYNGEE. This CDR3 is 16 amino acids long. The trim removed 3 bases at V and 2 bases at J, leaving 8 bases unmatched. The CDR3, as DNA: TGTGCCAGCAGCGAATCGTTGACTAGCGGGCCCTACGAGCAGTACTTC. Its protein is CASSESLTSGPYEQYF.

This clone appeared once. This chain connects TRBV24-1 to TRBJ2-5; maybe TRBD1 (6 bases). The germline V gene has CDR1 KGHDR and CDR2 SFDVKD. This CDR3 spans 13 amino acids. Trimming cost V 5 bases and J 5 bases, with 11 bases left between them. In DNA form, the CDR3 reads TGTGCCACCAGTGGTTTCCAGGGGGAGACCCAGTACTTC. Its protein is CATSGFQGETQYF.

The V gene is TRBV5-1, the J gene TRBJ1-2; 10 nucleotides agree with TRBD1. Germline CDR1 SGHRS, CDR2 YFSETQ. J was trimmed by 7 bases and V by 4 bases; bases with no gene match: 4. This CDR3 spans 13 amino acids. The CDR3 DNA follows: TGCGCCAGCAGCCTGGGACAGGGGTTTGGCTACACCTTC. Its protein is CASSLGQGFGYTF.

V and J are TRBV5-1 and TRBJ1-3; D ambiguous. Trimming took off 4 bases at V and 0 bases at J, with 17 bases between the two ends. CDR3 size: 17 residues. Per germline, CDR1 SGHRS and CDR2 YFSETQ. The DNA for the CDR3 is TGCGCCAGCAGCATTCAGCCACAGTCCGCCTCTGGAAACACCATATATTTT. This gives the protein CASSIQPQSASGNTIYF.

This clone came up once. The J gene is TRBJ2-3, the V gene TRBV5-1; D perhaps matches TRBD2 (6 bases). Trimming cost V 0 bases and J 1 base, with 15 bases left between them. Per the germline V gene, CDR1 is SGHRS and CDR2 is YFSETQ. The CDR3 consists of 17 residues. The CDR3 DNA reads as TGCGCCAGCAGCTTGGGTGGCTGGGGCGGGGGCACAGATACGCAGTATTTT. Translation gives CASSLGGWGGGTDTQYF. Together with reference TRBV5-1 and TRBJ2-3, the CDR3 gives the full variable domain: KAGVTQTPRYLIKTRGQQVTLSCSPISGHRSVSWYQQTPGQGLQFLFEYFSETQRNKGNFPGRFSGRQFSNSRSEMNVSTLELGDSALYLCASSLGGWGGGTDTQYFGPGTRLTVL.

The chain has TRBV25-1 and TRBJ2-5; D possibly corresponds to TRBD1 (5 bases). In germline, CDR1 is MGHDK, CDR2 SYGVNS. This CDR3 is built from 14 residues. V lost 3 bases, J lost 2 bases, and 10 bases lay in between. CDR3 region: CASSDRQRQETQYF. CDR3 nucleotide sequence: TGTGCCAGCAGTGATAGACAGAGACAAGAGACCCAGTACTTC.

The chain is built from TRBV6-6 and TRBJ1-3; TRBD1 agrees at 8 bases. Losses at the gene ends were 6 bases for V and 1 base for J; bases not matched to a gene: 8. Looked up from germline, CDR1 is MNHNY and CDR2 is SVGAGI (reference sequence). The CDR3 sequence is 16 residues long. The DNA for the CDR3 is TGTGCCAGCAGCTCCGGGACAGGAGATTCTGGAAACACCATATATTTT. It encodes CASSSGTGDSGNTIYF.